The 24 T cell receptor beta chains reported below all come from one sample, sequenced in a study of blood T cell repertoires in COVID-19. Assay used: immunoSEQ multiplex PCR; TCRdb lists only in-frame clones, some missing. The data hold approximately 150,000 clones, with around 84% observed a single time. Sequencing was done on a sample of peripheral blood. The source of these receptors is a woman in her fifties or sixties with acute or convalescent COVID-19.

This clone turned up a few times. The rearrangement uses TRBV3-1 (or the pseudogene TRBV3-2) and TRBJ2-1, with 9 bases aligning to TRBD2. The germline V gene has CDR1 LGHDT and CDR2 YNNKEL (reference sequence). CDR3 length: 15 residues. J gave up 0 bases and V 4 bases, and 1 base lay outside the gene matches. This CDR3 reads CASSLAGVSYNEQFF. The CDR3 DNA reads as TGTGCCAGCAGCCTAGCGGGGGTCTCCTACAATGAGCAGTTCTTC.

This chain links TRBV7-9 with TRBJ1-2, with D uncertain. The CDR3 has 12 residues. The germline gives CDR1 SEHNR, CDR2 FQNEAQ (reference sequence). The V and J ends lost 3 bases and 1 base respectively, with 3 bases between them. CDR3: CASSFINYGYTF. CDR3 nucleotides: TGTGCCAGCAGCTTTATTAACTATGGCTACACCTTC.

This clone has just a few counts. V usage is TRBV29-1 and J usage is TRBJ2-3; D gene unclear. The germline CDR1 and CDR2 sequences are SQVTM and ANQGSEA. Between the trimmed V and J ends, which lost 6 bases and 0 bases, there was a span of 13 bases. CDR3 size: 14 residues. The CDR3 nucleotides read TGCAGCGTCGCGGCCGGCCATAGCACAGATACGCAGTATTTT. Its translation: CSVAAGHSTDTQYF.

Only one count was recorded for this clone. The rearrangement links TRBV15 to TRBJ2-7; D may be TRBD1 (5 bases). The V gene lost 3 bases and the J gene lost 2 bases, with 11 bases spanning the gap. The CDR3 covers 14 residues. CDR1 is LNHNV and CDR2 is YYDKDF in the germline V gene (reference sequence). The CDR3, as DNA: TGTGCCACCAGCAGGGGGATGGGGCCCTACGAGCAGTACTTC. It is translated as CATSRGMGPYEQYF.

The chain combines TRBV19 with TRBJ1-1; TRBD1 matches 10 bases. V lost 3 bases and J lost 2; bases outside the gene matches: 0. Germline values: CDR1 LNHDA, CDR2 SQIVND (reference sequence). The CDR3 length is 14 residues. The chain's CDR3 is CASSMTGGNTEAFF. The CDR3 DNA follows: TGTGCCAGTAGTATGACAGGGGGCAACACTGAAGCTTTCTTT.

This clone was recorded only once. V usage is TRBV4-1 and J usage is TRBJ2-5; 11 bases agree with TRBD2. V shed 0 bases, J shed 5 bases, and the junction held 5 bases outside the gene matches. Germline V gene lookup returns CDR1 MGHRA and CDR2 YSYEKL. This CDR3 is 16 amino acids long. The CDR3 nucleotides read TGCGCCAGCAGCCAAGATACTAGCGGGGGTTTTGAGACCCAGTACTTC. This gives the protein CASSQDTSGGFETQYF.

This chain links TRBV3-1 (or the pseudogene TRBV3-2) with TRBJ2-1; 10 bases are shared with TRBD2. V gave up 1 base and J gave up 3 bases; unmatched junction bases: 6. The CDR3 contains 17 residues. Germline CDR1 reads LGHDT; CDR2 reads YNNKEL (reference sequence). The DNA for the CDR3 is TGTGCCAGCAGCCAAGCGAAGCGGGGGGGATACTACAATGAGCAGTTCTTC. Amino acids: CASSQAKRGGYYNEQFF.

The chain employs TRBV19 and TRBJ1-1; D is unresolved. Trimming removed 6 bases from V and 4 bases from J, with 12 bases in between. The CDR3 sequence is 13 residues long. Germline V gene lookup returns CDR1 LNHDA and CDR2 SQIVND (reference sequence). The CDR3 coding sequence is TGTGCCAGTAGCCAAGAGCGGAGCACTGAAGCTTTCTTT. It is translated as CASSQERSTEAFF.

The chain combines TRBV6-5 with TRBJ1-5, with D possibly matching TRBD1 (6 bases). Trimming stripped 4 bases from V and 7 bases from J, with 11 bases between. Germline V gene data show CDR1 as MNHEY and CDR2 as SVGAGI. This CDR3 spans 13 amino acids. The CDR3 loop reads CASSSNRAQPQHF. The CDR3 DNA sequence: TGTGCCAGCAGTTCGAACAGGGCCCAGCCCCAGCATTTT.

The rearrangement links TRBV28 to TRBJ1-6, with TRBD1 as a possible D gene (5 bases). Germline-derived CDR1 and CDR2 are MDHEN and SYDVKM. The CDR3 covers 16 residues. V was pared by 5 bases and J by 8 bases, with 19 bases between. The CDR3 DNA is TGTGCCAGCAGTCCCCCACCCGGACACGGCGATTCACCCCTCCACTTT. This translates into CASSPPPGHGDSPLHF. The full variable domain, completed using reference TRBV28 and TRBJ1-6, is DVKVTQSSRYLVKRTGEKVFLECVQDMDHENMFWYRQDPGLGLRLIYFSYDVKMKEKGDIPEGYSVSREKKERFSLILESASTNQTSMYLCASSPPPGHGDSPLHFGNGTRLTVT.

V usage is TRBV12-3 or TRBV12-4 and J usage is TRBJ2-5; D remains unclear. V lost 2 bases and J 5 bases, leaving 9 bases between the germline ends. CDR3 size: 13 residues. This chain's CDR3 is CASSLTSSETQYF. The DNA for the CDR3 is TGTGCCAGCAGTTTAACGAGTTCGGAGACCCAGTACTTC.

The V call is TRBV4-2, the J call TRBJ1-2, with 9 positions matching TRBD1. V lost 0 bases to trimming and J lost 8 bases; unmatched junction nucleotides: 4. The CDR3 runs 14 residues. Germline CDR1 reads LGHNA; CDR2 reads YNFKEQ. DNA for the CDR3: TGTGCCAGCAGCCAAGATAGGACAGGGGACGGCTACACCTTC. Translation gives CASSQDRTGDGYTF.

V usage is TRBV3-1 (or the pseudogene TRBV3-2) and J usage is TRBJ1-5; a weak D match, TRBD1 (6 bases). This CDR3 contains 16 residues. Per germline, CDR1 LGHDT and CDR2 YNNKEL (reference sequence). The ends were cut back, 6 bases at V and 4 bases at J, with 19 bases in the middle. The CDR3 spells CASSPDRCLINQPQHF. The CDR3 nucleotides read TGTGCCAGCAGTCCTGACAGGTGTCTTATTAATCAGCCCCAGCATTTT.

CDR3 amino acids: CASSQDELGGQPQHF. CDR3 coding DNA: TGTGCCAGCAGCCAAGATGAGTTGGGGGGACAGCCCCAGCATTTT. This rearrangement joins TRBV4-2 to TRBJ1-5; maybe TRBD1 (5 bases). CDR3 length: 15 amino acids. V was clipped by 0 bases and J by 7 bases, with 13 bases between them. Germline CDR1 and CDR2: LGHNA and YNFKEQ.

This clone is labeled medium-sized. The chain carries TRBV30 and TRBJ1-1, with 10 bases that match TRBD1. The CDR3 runs to 13 residues. The germline CDR1 and CDR2 sequences are GTSNPN and SVGIG (reference sequence). Losses at the gene ends were 5 bases for V and 4 bases for J; bases not matched to a gene: 4. The CDR3 DNA reads TGTGCCTGGGACAGGGGGCTGATCACTGAAGCTTTCTTT. This translates into CAWDRGLITEAFF.

The chain recombines TRBV4-1 with TRBJ2-4; D unclear. The CDR3 is 16 residues long. Deletions cut 0 bases from V and 0 bases from J, with 9 bases between. The V gene's germline CDR1 is MGHRA and CDR2 YSYEKL. For the CDR3, the DNA is TGCGCCAGCAGCCAAGATTCCAGACTAGCCAAAAACATTCAGTACTTC. This codes for CASSQDSRLAKNIQYF.

This clone was seen a handful of times. The chain employs TRBV4-2 and TRBJ1-5; D gene uncertain. The CDR3 length is 15 residues. In germline, CDR1 is LGHNA, CDR2 YNFKEQ. V was clipped by 0 bases and J by 6 bases, with 12 bases between them. The CDR3, as DNA: TGTGCCAGCAGCCAAGATGCGTACGGGATTCAGCCCCAGCATTTT. Residues: CASSQDAYGIQPQHF.

The genes are TRBV4-1 and TRBJ2-7; D is uncertain. CDR1 is MGHRA and CDR2 is YSYEKL in the germline V gene. The CDR3 spans 15 residues. Deletions cut 0 bases from V and 0 bases from J, with 9 bases between. This CDR3 is CASSQDLGRSYEQYF. In DNA form, the CDR3 reads TGCGCCAGCAGCCAAGATTTGGGCCGCTCCTACGAGCAGTACTTC.

The chain links TRBV19 to TRBJ1-5; possibly TRBD1 for D (6 bases). Looked up from germline, CDR1 is LNHDA and CDR2 is SQIVND (reference sequence). This CDR3 has 18 amino acids. With 4 bases removed from V and 9 bases from J, the gap between germline ends came to 28 bases. CDR3 sequence reads: CASSTRGTGGSRKLPQHF. CDR3 DNA: TGTGCCAGTAGTACGAGGGGGACGGGTGGATCCCGGAAGTTGCCCCAGCATTTT.

The chain recombines TRBV19 with TRBJ1-2; D possibly corresponds to TRBD1 (5 bases). CDR1 LNHDA and CDR2 SQIVND come from the germline V gene (reference sequence). This CDR3 contains 15 residues. V shed 0 bases and J shed 3 bases, with 11 bases lying between them. The CDR3 is CASSIDTGVYYGYTF. CDR3 nucleotides: TGTGCCAGTAGTATAGATACGGGGGTTTACTATGGCTACACCTTC.

This clone was detected only a few times. The J gene is TRBJ1-1, the V gene TRBV5-6, with D hard to call. Germline-derived CDR1 and CDR2 are SGHDT and YYEEEE. The CDR3 contains 16 residues. Trimming removed 3 bases at V and 3 bases at J, with 18 bases between. The CDR3 nucleotides are TGTGCCAGCAGCTCCCCGGGGAGCCGAGGTGACACTGAAGCTTTCTTT. Its translation: CASSSPGSRGDTEAFF. Based on the CDR3 plus reference TRBV5-6 and TRBJ1-1, the full variable domain is DAGVTQSPTHLIKTRGQQVTLRCSPKSGHDTVSWYQQALGQGPQFIFQYYEEEERQRGNFPDRFSGHQFPNYSSELNVNALLLGDSALYLCASSSPGSRGDTEAFFGQGTRLTVV.

This chain uses TRBV9 with TRBJ2-5; 16 bases line up with TRBD2. The germline V gene encodes CDR1 SGDLS and CDR2 YYNGEE. This CDR3 has 19 residues. The trim removed 2 bases at V and 2 bases at J, leaving 9 bases unmatched. The CDR3 DNA follows: TGTGCCAGCAGCGTCGGGACTAGCGGGGGGGGCGGGCAACAAGAGACCCAGTACTTC. Amino acid sequence: CASSVGTSGGGGQQETQYF.

This clone came up once. J is TRBJ2-2 and V is TRBV27, with TRBD1 matching over 9 bases. The CDR3 loop spans 16 amino acids. Trimming at V came to 0 bases and at J to 2 bases, leaving 1 base not matched to a gene. Per germline, CDR1 MNHEY and CDR2 SMNVEV (reference sequence). In DNA, the CDR3 is TGTGCCAGCAGTTTATCGGGACAGGGAAACACCGGGGAGCTGTTTTTT. This codes for CASSLSGQGNTGELFF.

CDR3 DNA sequence: TGTGCCAGTAGACGGACTAGCGGGAGTACCTACGAGCAGTACTTC. Its translation is CASRRTSGSTYEQYF. The rearrangement uses TRBV19 and TRBJ2-7; the match to TRBD2 covers 13 bases. This CDR3 spans 15 amino acids. The V and J ends lost 6 bases and 2 bases, in that order; junction bases with no gene match: 4. CDR1 is LNHDA and CDR2 is SQIVND in the germline V gene (reference sequence).